The T cell receptor beta chain described here comes from a study of Ad26.COV2.S vaccination and SARS-CoV-2 variants. Study-wide context: Donor joined the COV1001 Ad26.COV2.S trial arm. The study, taken as a whole, reports: The breadth of spike-specific CD8+ and CD4+ T cell responses after vaccination was reportedly substantial. From the TCR breadth and depth analyses, total T cell responses may have been underestimated.

Here immunoSEQ multiplex PCR was the method, and the copy in TCRdb shows in-frame clones only, minus some. In the table there are about 420,000 clones, 88% of which are singletons. V trimming: 5 bases; J trimming: 1 base; junction bases outside the gene matches: 6. CDR1 is SGHNT and CDR2 is YYREEE in the germline V gene (reference sequence). The CDR3 covers 15 residues. As concerns this clone: Its cognate antigen is unknown.

Treatment noted: some 20 received Ad26.COV2.S at low or high dose, single or two shots; several received placebo; per-sample allocation not given. Vaccine and placebo recipients were sampled on day 63 after the first injection. The rearrangement links TRBV5-4 to TRBJ2-5; 9 bases match TRBD1. This sample comprised peripheral blood, obtained in a trial of Ad26.COV2.S vaccine versus placebo. The origin of this receptor is a person between 18 and 65 years old who received the Ad26.COV2.S COVID-19 vaccine or a placebo. In nucleotides, the CDR3 is TGTGCCAGCAGGACAGGGGGGGGTTCCCAAGAGACCCAGTACTTC. This codes for CASRTGGGSQETQYF.